The 12 T cell receptor beta chains reported below all come from one sample, sequenced in a study of T cell repertoires in cytomegalovirus infection. TCRdb used MiXCR to reprocess the reads, holding one entry per CDR3 protein. Of a few hundred thousand distinct CDR3 sequences listed, less than 30% were seen once; the top ten hold about 13%. Specimen: PBMCs. The receptors were sampled from a human donor in good health (CMV status not recorded). Some clones in this sample may be carry-over from other donors' samples.

The J gene is TRBJ1-1, the V gene TRBV28; D may be TRBD1 (5 bases). Germline V gene data show CDR1 as MDHEN and CDR2 as SYDVKM. CDR3 length: 14 residues. V was shortened by 6 bases and J by 6 bases, with 17 bases between the two germline ends. For the CDR3, the DNA is TGTGCCAGCAGCACACGTGGACAAGGTCCTGAAGCTTTCTTT. Encoded protein: CASSTRGQGPEAFF.

This chain links TRBV6-2 or TRBV6-3 with TRBJ2-7; D unresolved. Germline V lookup: CDR1 MNHEY, CDR2 SVGEGT. Trimming took 3 bases from V and 3 from J, leaving 6 bases between them. This CDR3 has 12 amino acids. The CDR3 spells CASSYMDYEQYV. CDR3 coding DNA: TGTGCCAGCAGTTATATGGACTACGAGCAGTACGTC.

This clonotype was counted ten times or more. Written as DNA, the CDR3 is TGTGCCATCAGCGACAGGGTCGGCACTGAAGCTTTCTTT. This codes for CAISDRVGTEAFF. The chain couples TRBV10-3 to TRBJ1-1; the match to TRBD1 covers 7 bases. Germline V lookup: CDR1 ENHRY, CDR2 SYGVKD. The CDR3 runs 13 residues. With V trimmed by 6 bases and J by 4 bases, 5 bases remained unmatched.

This clonotype was seen ten or more times. The rearrangement joins TRBV12-3 or TRBV12-4 to TRBJ2-1, with D uncertain. V lost 8 bases to trimming and J lost 3 bases, with 5 bases between them. The CDR3 totals 11 residues. The CDR3 DNA reads as TGTGCCAGCCTAAGCTACAATGAGCAGTTCTTC. Translated, it gives CASLSYNEQFF.

In this sample, this clonotype turned up many times. The V call is TRBV7-2, the J call TRBJ1-2; no clear D gene. Deletions cut 1 base from V and 5 bases from J, with 11 bases between. The CDR3 loop spans 14 amino acids. Germline V gene data show CDR1 as SGHTA and CDR2 as FQGNSA. The CDR3 DNA reads as TGTGCCAGCAGCTTAGGATGGCAGCTATATGGCTACACCTTC. It yields the protein CASSLGWQLYGYTF. Full variable domain (remainder filled in from reference TRBV7-2 and TRBJ1-2): GAGVSQSPSNKVTEKGKDVELRCDPISGHTALYWYRQSLGQGLEFLIYFQGNSAPDKSGLPSDRFSAERTGGSVSTLTIQRTQQEDSAVYLCASSLGWQLYGYTFGSGTRLTVV.

There are a few counts of this clonotype. The chain links TRBV7-9 to TRBJ2-6; D is uncertain. Per germline, CDR1 SEHNR and CDR2 FQNEAQ (reference sequence). The CDR3 consists of 14 residues. The V and J ends lost 0 bases and 13 bases respectively, with 13 bases between them. The CDR3 spells CASSLASQAQVLTF. CDR3 DNA: TGTGCCAGCAGCTTAGCCTCCCAGGCCCAGGTCCTGACTTTC.

This chain connects TRBV29-1 to TRBJ2-2; D gene unclear. This CDR3 region has 12 residues. CDR1 is SQVTM, CDR2 ANQGSEA, per germline. V was clipped by 0 bases and J by 5 bases, with 4 bases between them. The CDR3, as DNA: TGCAGCGTTGAAGAGGGAACCGGGGAGCTGTTTTTT. Translated: CSVEEGTGELFF.

This chain uses TRBV28 with TRBJ1-1, with D tentatively TRBD1 (6 bases). The germline V gene has CDR1 MDHEN and CDR2 SYDVKM. The V end lost 8 bases, the J end lost 1 base, and 11 bases lay between the germline ends. CDR3 size: 13 residues. CDR3 residues: CASQTGRNTEAFF. For the CDR3, the DNA is TGTGCCAGCCAGACAGGTCGGAACACTGAAGCTTTCTTT.

The chain joins TRBV6-2 or TRBV6-3 to TRBJ2-1; 9 nucleotides line up with TRBD2. Germline loops: CDR1 MNHEY, CDR2 SVGEGT. CDR3 length: 15 amino acids. V gave up 2 bases and J gave up 10 bases; unmatched junction bases: 9. CDR3 sequence reads: CASSYGTSNRGEQFF. CDR3 sequence (DNA): TGTGCCAGCAGTTACGGGACTAGCAATAGAGGAGAGCAGTTCTTC.

In regard to this clonotype: Germline is not matched at one junction end, which may reflect a read error. The chain uses TRBV19 and TRBJ1-3; tentatively, D is TRBD1 (5 bases). The CDR3 has 15 amino acids. Per the germline V gene, CDR1 is LNHDA and CDR2 is SQIVND (reference sequence). The CDR3 DNA sequence: TGTGCCAGTAGCATAGCGACGACAGTGAAGGACACCATATATTTT. Its translation is CASSIATTVKDTIYF. Variable domain in full (rest from reference TRBV19 and TRBJ1-3): DGGITQSPKYLFRKEGQNVTLSCEQNLNHDAMYWYRQDPGQGLRLIYYSQIVNDFQKGDIAEGYSVSREKKESFPLTVTSAQKNPTAFYLCASSIATTVKDTIYFGEGSWLTVV.

This clonotype has just a few counts. This chain connects TRBV20-1 to TRBJ2-7; either TRBD1 or TRBD2 may supply D (5 bases each). V lost 1 base to trimming and J lost 0 bases, with 25 bases between them. Per the germline V gene, CDR1 is DFQATT and CDR2 is SNEGSKA (reference sequence). This CDR3 has 19 amino acids. CDR3 protein: CSARVVLAGTFYGSYEQYF. The CDR3 nucleotides read TGCAGTGCTAGAGTCGTCCTAGCCGGGACCTTCTACGGCTCCTACGAGCAGTACTTC.

V usage is TRBV12-3 or TRBV12-4 and J usage is TRBJ2-2, with 13 bases identical to TRBD2. The trim removed 6 bases at V and 5 bases at J, leaving 12 bases unmatched. The CDR3 runs to 18 residues. The chain's CDR3 is CASSPFQLAGGPTGELFF. Here the CDR3 DNA reads TGTGCCAGCAGCCCATTCCAACTAGCGGGAGGGCCGACCGGGGAGCTGTTTTTT.